A selection of T cell receptor beta chains follows, all from one sample in a study of blood T cell repertoires in COVID-19. Repertoires were generated with immunoSEQ multiplex PCR, while TCRdb's copy carries only in-frame clones and drops some. The sample holds 99,000 or so clones, around nine tenths seen once. The sequencing sample was made of peripheral blood. These receptors all stem from a human donor in a cohort sampled during active COVID-19. CDR3s include the opening cysteine and the closing phenylalanine or tryptophan. D genes are given only for firm matches. Size is stated for part of the rows, as once, few or many counts, or as a class when the clone is expanded.

19	TRBJ1-1	TRBV24-1	.	.	CATRGAELQPGRRGTEAFF	TGTGCCACCCGGGGGGCCGAGCTACAGCCTGGCCGGCGGGGCACTGAAGCTTTCTTT
13	TRBJ2-7	TRBV29-1	TRBD2	.	CSVDWGSGREQYF	TGCAGCGTGGACTGGGGTAGCGGGAGAGAGCAGTACTTC
13	TRBJ1-1	TRBV6-6	.	few	CASSRTENTEAFF	TGTGCCAGCAGCAGGACAGAGAACACTGAAGCTTTCTTT
15	TRBJ2-4	TRBV11-2	TRBD1	.	CASSLDPSDRGIQYF	TGTGCCAGCAGCTTAGACCCTTCAGACAGGGGAATTCAGTACTTC
14	TRBJ2-5	TRBV6-2/TRBV6-3	.	.	CASSYLMGAETQYF	TGTGCCAGCAGTTATTTGATGGGGGCCGAGACCCAGTACTTC
16	TRBJ2-5	TRBV3-1/TRBV3-2	.	.	CASSLGRAGRQETQYF	TGTGCCAGCAGCCTGGGCCGGGCGGGGAGGCAAGAGACCCAGTACTTC
12	TRBJ1-5	TRBV7-9	.	.	CASSSTLTPQHF	TGTGCCAGCAGCTCCACATTAACACCCCAGCATTTT
16	TRBJ1-6	TRBV11-3	TRBD1	.	CASSKGGSTYNSPLHF	TGTGCCAGCAGCAAAGGGGGCAGTACCTATAATTCACCCCTCCACTTT
13	TRBJ2-7	TRBV3-1/TRBV3-2	.	.	CASSPVRGYEQYF	TGTGCCAGCAGCCCCGTCCGGGGTTACGAGCAGTACTTC
13	TRBJ2-7	TRBV5-1	TRBD2	.	CASSTSGSYEQYF	TGCGCCAGCAGTACTAGCGGATCCTACGAGCAGTACTTC
15	TRBJ2-7	TRBV6-5	TRBD1	.	CASSYARDRGYEQYF	TGTGCCAGCAGTTACGCGAGGGACAGGGGGTACGAGCAGTACTTC
16	TRBJ2-6	TRBV6-4	.	.	CASSERGGAGANVLTF	TGTGCCAGCAGTGAGAGAGGGGGGGCGGGGGCCAACGTCCTGACTTTC
14	TRBJ1-6	TRBV27	.	few	CASSLDGGRSPLHF	TGTGCCAGCAGTCTAGACGGGGGTCGGTCACCCCTCCACTTT
15	TRBJ2-7	TRBV9	.	.	CASSVGWGGQYEQYF	TGTGCCAGCAGCGTAGGCTGGGGGGGGCAGTACGAGCAGTACTTC
15	TRBJ2-5	TRBV25-1	TRBD2	.	CASSIGLAAQETQYF	TGTGCCAGCAGCATAGGACTAGCGGCACAAGAGACCCAGTACTTC
15	TRBJ2-1	TRBV11-2	.	.	CASSLAAEPYNEQFF	TGTGCCAGCAGCTTAGCTGCGGAGCCCTACAATGAGCAGTTCTTC
14	TRBJ2-7	TRBV9	.	.	CASSVAPGTYEQYF	TGTGCCAGCAGCGTAGCGCCAGGGACCTACGAGCAGTACTTC
15	TRBJ1-6	TRBV3-1/TRBV3-2	TRBD1	.	CASSPGTGLNSPLHF	TGTGCCAGCAGCCCCGGGACAGGCCTAAATTCACCCCTCCACTTT
12	TRBJ1-2	TRBV19	.	once	CASSIADYGYTF	TGTGCCAGTAGTATTGCGGACTATGGCTACACCTTC
16	TRBJ1-4	TRBV18	.	.	CASSKIGSRANEKLFF	TGTGCCAGCTCAAAGATCGGGAGTCGGGCTAATGAAAAACTGTTTTTT
12	TRBJ1-1	TRBV7-8	TRBD1	.	CAIGQGGTEAFF	TGTGCCATAGGACAGGGGGGAACTGAAGCTTTCTTT
17	TRBJ1-1	TRBV7-9	.	.	CASSLGQGRPGHTEAFF	TGTGCCAGCAGCTTAGGCCAGGGGCGCCCCGGACACACTGAAGCTTTCTTT
15	TRBJ1-1	TRBV9	.	once	CASSVASSLNTEAFF	TGTGCCAGCAGCGTAGCTTCCTCCCTGAACACTGAAGCTTTCTTT
15	TRBJ1-2	TRBV6-5	.	once	CASSYGEGLFYGYTF	TGTGCCAGCAGTTACGGGGAGGGCTTATTCTATGGCTACACCTTC
12	TRBJ1-2	TRBV5-6	.	.	CASSLFNYGYTF	TGTGCCAGCTCCCTTTTTAACTATGGCTACACCTTC
14	TRBJ2-7	TRBV11-2	TRBD2	.	CASRPSGITYEQYF	TGTGCCAGCAGACCTAGCGGGATCACCTACGAGCAGTACTTC
15	TRBJ2-7	TRBV4-2	TRBD2	once	CASSQSPSGSYEQYF	TGTGCCAGCAGCCAATCGCCTAGCGGGAGTTACGAGCAGTACTTC
14	TRBJ2-4	TRBV2	.	.	CASSTMRGKNIQYF	TGTGCCAGCAGTACGATGAGGGGGAAAAACATTCAGTACTTC
14	TRBJ1-5	TRBV5-1	.	.	CASSLDRTVQPQHF	TGCGCCAGCAGTTTGGACAGAACTGTTCAGCCCCAGCATTTT
14	TRBJ2-7	TRBV13	.	.	CASSYRVGTYEQYF	TGTGCCAGCAGCTACAGGGTGGGAACCTACGAGCAGTACTTC
14	TRBJ2-4	TRBV28	.	.	CASSLYLGGVIQYF	TGTGCCAGCAGTTTATACCTCGGAGGGGTCATTCAGTACTTC